This T cell receptor beta chain was documented in a study of blood T cells in healthy people across ages. Study details: Every two T cells gave about one barcoded beta molecule via template switching.

The CDR3 covers 14 residues. The germline V gene has CDR1 MDHEN and CDR2 SYDVKM. It was around 10 milliliters of peripheral blood that were drawn from each donor. Alongside a J-beta primer mix, a sample-barcoded 5' primer served in a second PCR lasting about 7 to 12 cycles. CDR3-containing paired-end reads numbered at least 3 million in each sample. Using its own MiXCR run on the 5' RACE reads, TCRdb lists one record per CDR3 protein. The top ten hold about 3% of the sample, which has around 800,000 distinct CDR3 sequences, 20% to 30% seen once. These data were also filed under a second study, of T cells of mothers and their children.

The clonotype comes from a boy younger than 18 in good health. The sample taken for sequencing was blood. The chain couples TRBV28 to TRBJ2-1, with TRBD2 matching over 7 bases. The end of the DNA fits TRBJ2-5 better, so the J call may be wrong. CDR3 bases: TGTGCCAGCAGCCCCTTTGAGATAGCGGGGACCCAGTACTTC. As protein: CASSPFEIAGTQYF.